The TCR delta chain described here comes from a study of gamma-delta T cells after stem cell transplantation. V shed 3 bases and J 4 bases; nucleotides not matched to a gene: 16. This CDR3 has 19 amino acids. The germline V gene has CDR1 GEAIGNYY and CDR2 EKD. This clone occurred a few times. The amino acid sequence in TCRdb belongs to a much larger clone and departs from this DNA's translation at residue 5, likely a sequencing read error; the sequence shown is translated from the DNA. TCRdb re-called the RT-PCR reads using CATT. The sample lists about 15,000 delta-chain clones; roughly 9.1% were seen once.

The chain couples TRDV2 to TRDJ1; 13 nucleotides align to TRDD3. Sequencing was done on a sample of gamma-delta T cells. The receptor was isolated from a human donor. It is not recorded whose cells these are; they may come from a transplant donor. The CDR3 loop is CACDAVGNWGIRGIDKLIF. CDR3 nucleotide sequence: TGTGCCTGTGACGCCGTGGGCAACTGGGGGATACGGGGCATCGATAAACTCATCTTT.